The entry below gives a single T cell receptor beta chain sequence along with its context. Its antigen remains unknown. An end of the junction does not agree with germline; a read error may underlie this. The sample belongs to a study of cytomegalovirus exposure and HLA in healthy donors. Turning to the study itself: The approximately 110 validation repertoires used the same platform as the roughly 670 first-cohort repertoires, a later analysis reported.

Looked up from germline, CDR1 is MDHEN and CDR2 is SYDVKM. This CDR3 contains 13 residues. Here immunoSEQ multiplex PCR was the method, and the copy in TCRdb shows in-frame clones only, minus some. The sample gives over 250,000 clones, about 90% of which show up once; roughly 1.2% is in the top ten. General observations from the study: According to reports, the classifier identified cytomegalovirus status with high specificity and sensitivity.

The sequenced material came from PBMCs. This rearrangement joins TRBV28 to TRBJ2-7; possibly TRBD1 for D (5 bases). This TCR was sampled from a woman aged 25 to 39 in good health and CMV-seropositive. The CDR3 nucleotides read TGTGCCGGCAGGCCCAAACAGGCCTACGAGCAGTACTTC. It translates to CAGRPKQAYEQYF. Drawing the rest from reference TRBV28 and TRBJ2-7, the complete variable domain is DVKVTQSSRYLVKRTGEKVFLECVQDMDHENMFWYRQDPGLGLRLIYFSYDVKMKEKGDIPEGYSVSREKKERFSLILESASTNQTSMYLCAGRPKQAYEQYFGPGTRLTVT.